Listed here is a single TCR beta chain. The antigen is undetermined. This specimen includes other DNA sequences encoding the same CDR3. The record originates from a study of circulating and synovial CD4+ cells in juvenile arthritis. Study-wide results and limits: These blood cells shared more CDR3 sequences with synovium than bulk blood. Vbeta family usage analysis did not detect the pathogenic-like versus bulk difference. Bulk blood CD4 samples held at least an order of magnitude more or fewer genomes than CPL.

Assay: immunoSEQ multiplex PCR; the TCRdb copy retains only in-frame clones and omits some. The sample shows 3,000 to 4,000 clones, around 82% of them seen only once. Unmatched junction bases numbered 7, after V lost 9 bases and J lost 5 bases. Germline loops: CDR1 MNHNS, CDR2 SASEGT. The CDR3 spans 13 residues. This receptor was obtained from a human donor with juvenile idiopathic arthritis. The V call is TRBV6-1, the J call TRBJ2-3; 8 bases agree with TRBD2. The sample comprised CD4+ T cells from synovial fluid. The CDR3 nucleotides read TGTGCCAGTGGAGGGCTAGCGGGAGATACGCAGTATTTT. Its protein product is CASGGLAGDTQYF.